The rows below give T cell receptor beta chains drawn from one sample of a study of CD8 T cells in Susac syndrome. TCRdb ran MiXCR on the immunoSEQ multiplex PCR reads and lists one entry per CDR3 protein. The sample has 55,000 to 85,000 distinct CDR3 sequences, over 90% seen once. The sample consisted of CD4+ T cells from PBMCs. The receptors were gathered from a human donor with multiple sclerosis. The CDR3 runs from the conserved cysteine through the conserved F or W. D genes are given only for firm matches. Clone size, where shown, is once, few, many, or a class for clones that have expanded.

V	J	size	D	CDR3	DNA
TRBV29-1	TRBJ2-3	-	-	CSVESMGHGAPRDTQYF	TGCAGCGTTGAAAGTATGGGACATGGGGCCCCGCGGGATACGCAGTATTTT
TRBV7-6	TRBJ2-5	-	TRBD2	CASSLAQGGETQYF	TGTGCCAGCAGCTTAGCGCAGGGAGGGGAGACCCAGTACTTC
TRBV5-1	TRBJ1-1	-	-	CASSPGRTWGTEAFF	TGCGCCAGCAGCCCCGGACGAACTTGGGGCACTGAAGCTTTCTTT
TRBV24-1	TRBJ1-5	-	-	CATSDSDPSNQPQHF	TGTGCCACCAGTGATTCTGACCCAAGCAATCAGCCCCAGCATTTT
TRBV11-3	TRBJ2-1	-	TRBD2	CASSRRTSGGYNEQFF	TGTGCCAGCAGCCGCAGGACTAGCGGGGGGTACAATGAGCAGTTCTTC
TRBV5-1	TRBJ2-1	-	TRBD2	CASSSSKAGGHFSNEQFF	TGCGCCAGCAGCTCGTCCAAGGCGGGGGGCCATTTTTCCAATGAGCAGTTCTTC
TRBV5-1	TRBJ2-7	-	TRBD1	CASSTRDRYEQYF	TGCGCCAGCAGCACCCGGGACAGATACGAGCAGTACTTC
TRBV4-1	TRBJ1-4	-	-	CASSQTQGYEKLFF	TGCGCCAGCAGCCAAACTCAGGGCTATGAAAAACTGTTTTTT
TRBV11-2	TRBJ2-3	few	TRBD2	CASSPGAGGRDTQYF	TGTGCCAGCAGCCCCGGGGCGGGGGGCCGGGATACGCAGTATTTT
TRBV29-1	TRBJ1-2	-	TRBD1	CSVRDRVAGYTF	TGCAGCGTCCGGGACAGGGTGGCTGGCTACACCTTC
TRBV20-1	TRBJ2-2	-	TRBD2	CSALPGVSGGTGELFF	TGCAGTGCCCTACCCGGTGTTAGCGGGGGGACCGGGGAGCTGTTTTTT
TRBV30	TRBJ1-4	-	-	CAWKPRQGFEKLFF	TGTGCCTGGAAGCCGAGACAAGGCTTTGAAAAACTGTTTTTT
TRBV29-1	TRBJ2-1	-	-	CSVTRLGYNEQFF	TGCAGCGTAACTAGACTAGGCTACAATGAGCAGTTCTTC
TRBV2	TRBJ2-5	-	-	CASSVPRGRGTQYF	TGTGCCAGCAGTGTCCCCCGGGGGCGCGGGACCCAGTACTTC
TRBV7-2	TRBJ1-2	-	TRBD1	CASSTRTGYGYTF	TGTGCCAGCAGCACCCGGACAGGCTATGGCTACACCTTC
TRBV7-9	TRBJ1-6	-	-	CASRGYSPSGNSPLHF	TGTGCCAGCCGGGGGTACTCCCCCTCGGGTAATTCACCCCTCCACTTT
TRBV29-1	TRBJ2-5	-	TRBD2	CSVSSGAQETQYF	TGCAGCGTTTCTAGCGGGGCACAAGAGACCCAGTACTTC
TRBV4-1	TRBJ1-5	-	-	CASSQGILNSNQPQHF	TGCGCCAGCAGCCAAGGGATTCTAAATAGCAATCAGCCCCAGCATTTT
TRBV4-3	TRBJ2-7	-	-	CASSQDFRTTEQYF	TGCGCCAGCAGCCAAGATTTCCGGACAACAGAGCAGTACTTC
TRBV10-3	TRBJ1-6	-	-	CAISESGQGNSPLHF	TGTGCCATCAGTGAGTCGGGGCAGGGTAATTCACCCCTCCACTTT
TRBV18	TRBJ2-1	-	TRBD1	CASSPTGEEQFF	TGTGCCAGCTCGCCGACAGGGGAAGAGCAGTTCTTC
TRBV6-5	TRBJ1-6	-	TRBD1	CASSSRDRVSPLHF	TGTGCCAGCAGTTCCCGGGACAGGGTTTCACCCCTCCACTTT
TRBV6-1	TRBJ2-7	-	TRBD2	CASSAGTTATYEQYF	TGTGCCAGCAGTGCCGGGACTACGGCAACCTACGAGCAGTACTTC
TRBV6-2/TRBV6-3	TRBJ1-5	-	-	CASSMTLNQPQHF	TGTGCCAGCAGTATGACACTCAATCAGCCCCAGCATTTT
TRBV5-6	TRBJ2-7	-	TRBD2	CASSAGTSGSYEQYF	TGTGCCAGCAGCGCGGGGACTAGCGGGTCCTACGAGCAGTACTTC
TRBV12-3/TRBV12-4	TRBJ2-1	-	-	CASTAAGTGGRNEQFF	TGTGCCAGCACCGCCGCCGGGACGGGGGGCCGGAATGAGCAGTTCTTC
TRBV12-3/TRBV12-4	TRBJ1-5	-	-	CASRNRVGNQPQHF	TGTGCCAGCAGAAACAGGGTTGGCAATCAGCCCCAGCATTTT
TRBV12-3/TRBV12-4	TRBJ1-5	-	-	CASSNGQPHQPQHF	TGTGCCAGCAGCAACGGTCAACCCCATCAGCCCCAGCATTTT
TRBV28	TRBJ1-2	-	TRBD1	CASRRQRETGIRGYTF	TGTGCCAGCAGACGCCAAAGAGAGACAGGGATACGTGGCTACACCTTC
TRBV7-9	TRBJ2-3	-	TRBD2	CASSSLRLAGGMDTQYF	TGTGCCAGCAGCTCGCTTCGACTAGCGGGGGGTATGGATACGCAGTATTTT
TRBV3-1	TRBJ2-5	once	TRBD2	CASSQAGLAGSGETQYF	TGTGCCAGCAGCCAAGCGGGACTAGCGGGGTCCGGGGAGACCCAGTACTTC
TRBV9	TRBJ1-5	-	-	CASSAQGLPLLQPQHF	TGTGCCAGCAGCGCCCAGGGGCTCCCTCTCCTTCAGCCCCAGCATTTT
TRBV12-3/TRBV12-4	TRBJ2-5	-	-	CASTLGPLQETQYF	TGTGCCAGCACCCTCGGGCCTCTCCAAGAGACCCAGTACTTC
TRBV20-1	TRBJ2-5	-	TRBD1	CSACRDSREETQYF	TGCAGTGCTTGCCGGGACAGCAGGGAAGAGACCCAGTACTTC
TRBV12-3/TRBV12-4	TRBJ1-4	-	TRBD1	CASSPTGGATNEKLFF	TGTGCCAGCAGCCCGACAGGGGGAGCAACTAATGAAAAACTGTTTTTT
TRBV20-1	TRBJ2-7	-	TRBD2	CSARSPGPSGYEQYF	TGCAGTGCTAGATCCCCGGGGCCTAGCGGATACGAGCAGTACTTC
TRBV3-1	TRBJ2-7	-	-	CASSQLGVEQYF	TGTGCCAGCAGCCAACTAGGGGTCGAGCAGTACTTC
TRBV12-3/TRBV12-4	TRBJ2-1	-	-	CASAVGGSYNEQFF	TGTGCCAGTGCGGTGGGGGGCTCCTACAATGAGCAGTTCTTC
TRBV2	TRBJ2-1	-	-	CASKGGASSYNEQFF	TGTGCCAGCAAGGGGGGGGCCAGCTCCTACAATGAGCAGTTCTTC
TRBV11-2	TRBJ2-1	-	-	CASSLDRGVGYNEQFF	TGTGCCAGCAGCTTAGACAGGGGCGTTGGCTACAATGAGCAGTTCTTC
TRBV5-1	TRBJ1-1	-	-	CASSLNPRINTEAFF	TGCGCCAGCAGCTTGAATCCCAGGATAAACACTGAAGCTTTCTTT
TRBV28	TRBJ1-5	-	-	CASRTASFNQPQHF	TGTGCCAGCAGAACCGCCTCGTTCAATCAGCCCCAGCATTTT